The 17 T cell receptor beta chains presented below share a single source sample, sequenced in a study of T-cell reconstitution after alpha-beta-depleted transplantation in children. This sample's TCRbeta library carried unique molecular identifier barcodes. One entry per CDR3 protein, called by TCRdb with MiXCR from the PCR reads. The sample carries about 1,000,000 distinct CDR3 sequences, roughly 29% recorded once. This specimen consisted of PBMCs, mostly from graft donor cells, obtained 360 days after TCRalphabeta/CD19-depleted stem cell transplant. Receptors originate from a boy in the first two years of life who had a stem cell transplant for SCID, so the T cells may come from the graft donor.

This clonotype was observed a handful of times. The chain joins TRBV12-3 or TRBV12-4 to TRBJ2-1; TRBD2 matches at 7 bases. V dropped 3 bases and J dropped 2; count of bases not matched to a gene: 4. The CDR3 totals 15 residues. The CDR3 sequence: CASSLSGLTYNEQFF. CDR3 in DNA: TGTGCCAGCAGTTTGTCGGGACTAACCTACAATGAGCAGTTCTTC.

This clonotype was recorded a few times. The chain carries TRBV28 and TRBJ1-5, with D maybe TRBD1 (5 bases). V lost 6 bases and J lost 9, with 9 bases in between. Germline loops: CDR1 MDHEN, CDR2 SYDVKM. The CDR3 contains 11 residues. The CDR3 nucleotides read TGTGCCAGCAGCTGGGGGGTGCCCCAGCATTTT. Its translation is CASSWGVPQHF.

The chain uses TRBV12-3 or TRBV12-4 and TRBJ2-7, with a possible D match to TRBD1 (6 bases). The germline V and J ends were trimmed by 3 bases and 5 bases, with 14 bases remaining between them. The CDR3 length is 14 residues. The CDR3 region has the DNA TGTGCCAGCAGTTTTCGGCAGGGGTTCAACGAGCAGTACTTC. As protein: CASSFRQGFNEQYF.

The chain joins TRBV28 to TRBJ1-2, with TRBD1 matching over 12 bases. Germline CDR1 MDHEN, CDR2 SYDVKM. V was pared by 2 bases and J by 8 bases, with 9 bases of the junction left unmatched. This CDR3 spans 16 amino acids. DNA for the CDR3: TGTGCCAGCAGTTTACGGCGGGGACAGGGGGCGCGGGGCTACACCTTC. Its protein product is CASSLRRGQGARGYTF.

Many counts were recorded for this clonotype. This chain joins TRBV28 and TRBJ2-5; no clear D gene. Germline V gene lookup returns CDR1 MDHEN and CDR2 SYDVKM. Deletions cut 6 bases from V and 7 bases from J, with 15 bases between. This CDR3 has 13 residues. The CDR3 nucleotides are TGTGCCAGCAGCCGAAAGACGCTCGGGACCCAGTACTTC. Amino acids: CASSRKTLGTQYF.

Ten or more counts support this clonotype. The rearrangement uses TRBV5-1 and TRBJ2-2; no reliable D call. The CDR3 extends over 15 amino acids. The V and J ends lost 1 base and 5 bases respectively, with 12 bases between them. Germline V CDR1 and CDR2: SGHRS, YFSETQ. The CDR3 protein is CASSLLGQETGELFF. In nucleotides, the CDR3 is TGCGCCAGCAGCTTGTTAGGCCAGGAAACCGGGGAGCTGTTTTTT.

This clonotype was counted a few times. The chain uses TRBV4-2 and TRBJ2-1; D not resolved. CDR3 length: 15 amino acids. Germline V gene data show CDR1 as LGHNA and CDR2 as YNFKEQ. V was clipped by 0 bases and J by 10 bases, with 16 bases between them. This chain's CDR3 is CASSQDGKGIGEQFF. The CDR3 nucleotides read TGTGCCAGCAGCCAAGATGGGAAGGGAATTGGGGAGCAGTTCTTC.

J is TRBJ2-5 and V is TRBV20-1; possible D gene TRBD1, 5 bases. V shed 1 base and J shed 2 bases, with 14 bases lying between them. CDR3 length: 15 residues. Germline-derived CDR1 and CDR2 are DFQATT and SNEGSKA (reference sequence). DNA for the CDR3: TGCAGTGCTAGAGGGGGCTACTCCAGACAAGAGACCCAGTACTTC. Translated, it gives CSARGGYSRQETQYF.

The chain couples TRBV20-1 to TRBJ2-7, with 8 bases lining up with TRBD2. The CDR3 runs 14 residues. V lost 4 bases and J lost 0; bases outside the gene matches: 5. Germline assignment: CDR1 DFQATT and CDR2 SNEGSKA (reference sequence). CDR3 in DNA: TGCAGTGCTACGGATAGCGGGGCCTCCTACGAGCAGTACTTC. Protein sequence: CSATDSGASYEQYF.

This clonotype turned up a few times. The chain's CDR3 is CASSPTTGNTGELFF. Written as DNA, the CDR3 is TGCGCCAGCAGCCCCACGACAGGGAATACCGGGGAGCTGTTTTTT. This chain uses TRBV5-1 with TRBJ2-2; 7 bases are shared with TRBD1. This CDR3 spans 15 amino acids. The V and J ends lost 4 bases and 5 bases, in that order; junction bases with no gene match: 8. Germline V gene sequence: CDR1 SGHRS, CDR2 YFSETQ.

This clonotype was observed once. The rearrangement joins TRBV3-1 to TRBJ2-4, with TRBD2 identical over 9 bases. Germline V gene data show CDR1 as LGHDT and CDR2 as YNNKEL (reference sequence). Germline trimming cut 0 bases from V and 5 bases from J; bases unmatched to any gene: 2. The CDR3 consists of 15 residues. CDR3 in DNA: TGTGCCAGCAGCCAAGAACCTAGCGGGGAAAACATTCAGTACTTC. Amino acids: CASSQEPSGENIQYF.

This clonotype appeared a few times. The CDR3 sequence: CASTQGSEGTQYF. CDR3 nucleotide sequence: TGTGCCAGCACCCAAGGGTCAGAAGGTACGCAGTATTTT. The genes are TRBV5-6 and TRBJ2-3; D unclear. Germline assignment: CDR1 SGHDT and CDR2 YYEEEE. The CDR3 extends over 13 amino acids. Between the trimmed V and J ends, which lost 6 bases and 8 bases, there was a span of 16 bases.

The V call is TRBV29-1, the J call TRBJ1-2; D may be TRBD1 (5 bases). Trimming cost V 6 bases and J 5 bases, with 16 bases left between them. The length of the CDR3 is 13 residues. The germline CDR1 and CDR2 sequences are SQVTM and ANQGSEA. The CDR3 sequence: CSVAGQAKYGYTF. The CDR3 DNA is TGCAGCGTGGCAGGGCAGGCCAAATATGGCTACACCTTC.

The sample holds a few counts of this clonotype. The DNA for the CDR3 is TGTGCCAGCAGCTTAATAGGACAGCGGGGTGAGCAGTACTTC. As protein: CASSLIGQRGEQYF. The chain combines TRBV7-3 with TRBJ2-7; D is perhaps TRBD2 (7 bases). The V gene lost 1 base and the J gene lost 7 bases, with 14 bases spanning the gap. The CDR3 consists of 14 residues. The germline CDR1 and CDR2 sequences are SGHTA and FQGTGA. Full variable domain (rest looked up from reference TRBV7-3 and TRBJ2-7): GAGVSQTPSNKVTEKGKYVELRCDPISGHTALYWYRQSLGQGPEFLIYFQGTGAADDSGLPNDRFFAVRPEGSVSTLKIQRTERGDSAVYLCASSLIGQRGEQYFGPGTRLTVT.

This clonotype was seen more than once but under ten times. This chain connects TRBV12-3 or TRBV12-4 to TRBJ2-3, with 8 bases fitting TRBD1. The CDR3 totals 15 residues. Unmatched junction bases numbered 10, after V lost 5 bases and J lost 6 bases. CDR3 amino acids: CASSPGTGSLDTQYF. The CDR3 DNA is TGTGCCAGCAGTCCCGGGACAGGATCTCTCGATACGCAGTATTTT.

The CDR3 bases are TGTGCCAGCACCCCCCTCTCTGGGAGGACAGATACGCAGTATTTT. Translating gives CASTPLSGRTDTQYF. This chain links TRBV28 with TRBJ2-3; D is perhaps TRBD2 (6 bases). The CDR3 totals 15 residues. Trimming shortened V by 7 bases and J by 3 bases, and 17 bases separated the two germline ends. Germline V gene sequence: CDR1 MDHEN, CDR2 SYDVKM.

The chain couples TRBV12-3 or TRBV12-4 to TRBJ1-2, with D perhaps matching TRBD1 (5 bases). V lost 4 bases to trimming and J lost 1 base, with 10 bases between them. This CDR3 contains 14 residues. The CDR3 nucleotides are TGTGCCAGCAGTTCCCAGGGATATAACTATGGCTACACCTTC. This gives the protein CASSSQGYNYGYTF.